These 27 T cell receptor beta chains were all obtained from the same sample, sequenced in a study of identifying expanded T cells in peripheral blood. Some clones are missing from TCRdb's copy, which holds only in-frame ones; the method was immunoSEQ multiplex PCR. The data show around 56,000 clones, around 86% seen once. The sample consisted of blood. The receptor source for this set is a person between 18 and 70 years old in good health.

The chain has TRBV9 and TRBJ1-5, with a tentative D call TRBD1 (5 bases). Germline CDR1 is SGDLS and CDR2 is YYNGEE. This CDR3 is built from 15 residues. The V and J ends lost 1 base and 3 bases respectively, with 11 bases between them. DNA for the CDR3: TGTGCCAGCAGCGTATCGGGGGGTATCAATCAGCCCCAGCATTTT. It specifies CASSVSGGINQPQHF.

This clone turned up a few times. The chain combines TRBV2 with TRBJ2-2; 7 bases fit TRBD2. Losses at the gene ends were 6 bases for V and 2 bases for J; bases not matched to a gene: 3. This CDR3 comprises 14 residues. Germline lookup yields CDR1 SNHLY and CDR2 FYNNEI. The CDR3 DNA is TGTGCCAGCAGGAGCGGGGTAAACACCGGGGAGCTGTTTTTT. Protein: CASRSGVNTGELFF.

This clone was counted a few times. This chain joins TRBV5-6 and TRBJ2-7; no clear D gene. Trimming pared 3 bases from V and 3 bases from J, leaving 4 bases between. The CDR3 has 11 amino acids. Germline V lookup: CDR1 SGHDT, CDR2 YYEEEE. The DNA of the CDR3 is TGTGCCAGCAGCTCAATCTACGAGCAGTACTTC. Translated, it gives CASSSIYEQYF. The variable domain in full, completed from reference TRBV5-6 and TRBJ2-7, reads DAGVTQSPTHLIKTRGQQVTLRCSPKSGHDTVSWYQQALGQGPQFIFQYYEEEERQRGNFPDRFSGHQFPNYSSELNVNALLLGDSALYLCASSSIYEQYFGPGTRLTVT.

The CDR3 nucleotides read TGCGCCAGCAGCGCCGGGACGGGGGGCGCTTACAATGAGCAGTTCTTC. This sequence encodes CASSAGTGGAYNEQFF. The chain uses TRBV5-1 and TRBJ2-1, with D possibly matching TRBD2 (7 bases). Per the germline V gene, CDR1 is SGHRS and CDR2 is YFSETQ. V was shortened by 4 bases and J by 4 bases, with 18 bases between the two germline ends. The CDR3 is 16 amino acids. Full variable domain (remainder filled in from reference TRBV5-1 and TRBJ2-1): KAGVTQTPRYLIKTRGQQVTLSCSPISGHRSVSWYQQTPGQGLQFLFEYFSETQRNKGNFPGRFSGRQFSNSRSEMNVSTLELGDSALYLCASSAGTGGAYNEQFFGPGTRLTVL.

The chain recombines TRBV7-3 with TRBJ1-6; tentative D call: TRBD1 (5 bases). This CDR3 has 13 amino acids. Trimming removed 5 bases from V and 7 bases from J, with 9 bases in between. The germline CDR1 and CDR2 sequences are SGHTA and FQGTGA. For the CDR3, the DNA is TGTGCCAGCAGCAAACAGGCCAATTCACCCCTCCACTTT. Translating gives CASSKQANSPLHF.

This rearrangement joins TRBV15 to TRBJ1-5; unclear D gene. The CDR3 runs to 13 residues. V was clipped by 0 bases and J by 5 bases, with 5 bases between them. Germline CDR1 is LNHNV and CDR2 is YYDKDF (reference sequence). CDR3 amino acids: CATSRDTDQPQHF. Here the CDR3 DNA reads TGTGCCACCAGCAGAGATACGGATCAGCCCCAGCATTTT.

The chain carries TRBV11-2 and TRBJ2-7, with 7 bases matching TRBD2. Germline CDR1 is SGHAT and CDR2 is FQNNGV. J lost 5 bases, V lost 0 bases, and 7 bases had no gene match. The CDR3 consists of 15 residues. The CDR3 is CASSLDGEGKDEQYV. CDR3 nucleotides: TGTGCCAGCAGCTTAGATGGGGAGGGGAAGGACGAGCAGTACGTC.

The J gene is TRBJ1-1, the V gene TRBV5-4; tentatively, D is TRBD1 (5 bases). Germline-derived CDR1 and CDR2 are SGHNT and YYREEE (reference sequence). V was shortened by 3 bases and J by 1 base, with 10 bases between the two germline ends. The CDR3 is 14 amino acids. For the CDR3, the DNA is TGTGCCAGCAGCTCCAGGGCAGGGAACACTGAAGCTTTCTTT. As protein: CASSSRAGNTEAFF.

The rearrangement links TRBV2 to TRBJ1-2, with 7 bases that match TRBD1. V lost 3 bases and J lost 4; bases outside the gene matches: 2. CDR1 is SNHLY, CDR2 FYNNEI, per germline. CDR3 size: 13 residues. CDR3 nucleotides: TGTGCCAGCAGTGAGACAGGGATCTATGGCTACACCTTC. As protein: CASSETGIYGYTF.

Comment on this clone: A junction boundary mismatches the germline segment, possibly from a read error. The chain has TRBV25-1 and TRBJ2-4, with D unclear. CDR3 length equals 12 residues. Germline V CDR1 and CDR2: MGHDK, SYGVNS. The DNA for the CDR3 is TGTGTCAGCATGGGAGCCAAAAACATTCAGTACTTC. This encodes CVSMGAKNIQYF.

The chain uses TRBV19 and TRBJ2-2, with a possible D match to TRBD1 (6 bases). Germline V CDR1 and CDR2: LNHDA, SQIVND (reference sequence). V lost 0 bases and J lost 1, with 9 bases in between. The CDR3 contains 16 residues. The CDR3 region has the DNA TGTGCCAGTAGTATAGAAAAGACAGGGAACACCGGGGAGCTGTTTTTT. Protein sequence: CASSIEKTGNTGELFF. Combining the CDR3 with reference TRBV19 and TRBJ2-2 gives the whole variable domain DGGITQSPKYLFRKEGQNVTLSCEQNLNHDAMYWYRQDPGQGLRLIYYSQIVNDFQKGDIAEGYSVSREKKESFPLTVTSAQKNPTAFYLCASSIEKTGNTGELFFGEGSRLTVL.

The V gene is TRBV7-2, the J gene TRBJ2-7, with 7 bases fitting TRBD2. Trimming at V came to 5 bases and at J to 4 bases, leaving 11 bases not matched to a gene. The germline V gene encodes CDR1 SGHTA and CDR2 FQGNSA. This CDR3 is built from 15 residues. Here the CDR3 reads CASSPGSGDFYEQYV. CDR3 sequence (DNA): TGTGCCAGCAGCCCAGGAAGCGGGGACTTTTACGAGCAGTACGTC.

V usage is TRBV28 and J usage is TRBJ1-2; tentatively, D is TRBD1 (6 bases). CDR1 and CDR2 from the germline V gene are MDHEN and SYDVKM. The CDR3 has 15 residues. V lost 5 bases and J lost 3, with 16 bases in between. The CDR3 reads CASSLTAQGYYGYTF. Here the CDR3 DNA reads TGTGCCAGCAGTCTTACCGCACAGGGATACTATGGCTACACCTTC.

This clone has just one count. The chain carries TRBV5-6 and TRBJ2-1, with D perhaps TRBD1 (6 bases). The CDR3 is 12 amino acids. Trimming shortened V by 2 bases and J by 7 bases, and 7 bases separated the two germline ends. Germline V gives CDR1 SGHDT, CDR2 YYEEEE. CDR3 protein: CASSLDRNEQFF. As DNA, the CDR3 is TGTGCCAGCAGCTTAGACAGGAATGAGCAGTTCTTC.

The J gene is TRBJ2-3, the V gene TRBV5-4; D is unresolved. This CDR3 region has 13 residues. CDR1 is SGHNT, CDR2 YYREEE, per germline (reference sequence). V was clipped by 2 bases and J by 1 base, with 5 bases between them. CDR3: CASSLSGTDTQYF. The CDR3 DNA is TGTGCCAGCAGCTTAAGCGGCACAGATACGCAGTATTTT.

There are a few counts of this clone. The chain joins TRBV29-1 to TRBJ2-1, with a tentative D call TRBD2 (5 bases). Germline V gene lookup returns CDR1 SQVTM and CDR2 ANQGSEA. This CDR3 has 13 residues. The V end was cut by 2 bases, the J end by 9 bases, with 14 bases between. CDR3 DNA sequence: TGCAGCGTTGAAATCCTTCTAGCAGGTGAGCAGTTCTTC. Translation: CSVEILLAGEQFF.

The chain employs TRBV7-8 and TRBJ1-2; the match to TRBD1 covers 8 bases. V shed 6 bases, J shed 4 bases, and the junction held 4 bases outside the gene matches. Germline lookup yields CDR1 SGHVS and CDR2 FQNEAQ. This CDR3 is built from 13 residues. Here the CDR3 reads CASSRGQAYGYTF. The CDR3 bases are TGTGCCAGCAGTAGGGGACAGGCCTATGGCTACACCTTC.

This clone was observed a handful of times. The chain links TRBV9 to TRBJ1-4; TRBD1 aligns across 9 bases. The J segment lost 3 bases and the V segment lost 4 bases, leaving 4 bases of the junction unmatched. Germline-derived CDR1 and CDR2 are SGDLS and YYNGEE. There are 15 residues in the CDR3. The CDR3 is CASSPRDRANEKLFF. CDR3 coding DNA: TGTGCCAGCAGCCCCCGGGACAGGGCTAATGAAAAACTGTTTTTT.

The chain carries TRBV6-6 and TRBJ1-3; maybe TRBD1 (6 bases). Germline V gene lookup returns CDR1 MNHNY and CDR2 SVGAGI (reference sequence). The CDR3 sequence is 14 residues long. V lost 5 bases and J lost 5, with 13 bases in between. CDR3 protein: CASSTQGQRNTIYF. Written as DNA, the CDR3 is TGTGCCAGCAGTACCCAGGGACAACGAAACACCATATATTTT.

This clone showed up just a few times. The rearrangement joins TRBV7-9 to TRBJ1-2, with D unresolved. The V gene's germline CDR1 is SEHNR and CDR2 FQNEAQ (reference sequence). The CDR3 totals 12 residues. Trimming left V 5 bases short and J 2 bases short, with 6 bases between. The CDR3 coding sequence is TGTGCCAGCAGCGCCGACAACTATGGCTACACCTTC. This encodes CASSADNYGYTF.

This chain connects TRBV30 to TRBJ2-3; D is unclear. V shed 2 bases and J shed 3 bases, with 6 bases lying between them. The CDR3 is 12 residues long. The V gene's germline CDR1 is GTSNPN and CDR2 SVGIG (reference sequence). This CDR3 is CAWSSGTDTQYF. The CDR3, as DNA: TGTGCCTGGAGTAGTGGGACAGATACGCAGTATTTT.

The rearrangement uses TRBV10-2 and TRBJ2-3; a weak D match, TRBD2 (6 bases). The CDR3 is made up of 16 amino acids. The germline V gene has CDR1 WSHSY and CDR2 SAAADI. Between the trimmed V and J ends, which lost 5 bases and 5 bases, there was a span of 20 bases. CDR3 sequence: CASSKYGTPGRDTQYF. The DNA of the CDR3 is TGCGCCAGCAGTAAATACGGGACTCCAGGCAGAGATACGCAGTATTTT.

The V call is TRBV7-2, the J call TRBJ2-5; D remains unclear. CDR1 and CDR2 (germline): SGHTA, FQGNSA. Trimming removed 2 bases at V and 4 bases at J, with 8 bases between. There are 13 residues in the CDR3. The CDR3: CASSLLGVETQYF. The CDR3, as DNA: TGTGCCAGCAGCTTACTGGGTGTAGAGACCCAGTACTTC.

This rearrangement joins TRBV30 to TRBJ2-7, with 11 bases identical to TRBD1. Trimming cost V 8 bases and J 12 bases; bases outside gene matches: 15. The CDR3 length is 13 residues. Germline-derived CDR1 and CDR2 are GTSNPN and SVGIG (reference sequence). CDR3 sequence: CAVYSKDRGRLYV. The CDR3 nucleotides are TGTGCCGTATACTCTAAGGACAGGGGGCGTCTGTACGTC.

The rearrangement uses TRBV5-8 and TRBJ2-7; D is unclear. The V and J ends lost 2 bases and 1 base respectively, with 7 bases between them. Germline assignment: CDR1 SGHTS and CDR2 YDEGEE. CDR3 length equals 13 residues. CDR3 residues: CASSFRSSYEQYV. DNA of the CDR3: TGTGCCAGCAGCTTCCGGTCTTCCTACGAGCAGTACGTC.

The chain joins TRBV12-5 to TRBJ1-1, with D unresolved. The CDR3 length is 16 residues. The ends were cut back, 4 bases at V and 4 bases at J, with 19 bases in the middle. Germline assignment: CDR1 LGHNT and CDR2 FRNRAP. DNA for the CDR3: TGTGCTAGTGGTTCCGTGTCCTCCTTCATCGGCACTGAAGCTTTCTTT. This codes for CASGSVSSFIGTEAFF.

The J gene is TRBJ1-2, the V gene TRBV14; TRBD1 agrees at 8 bases. There are 15 residues in the CDR3. V was clipped by 4 bases and J by 8 bases; unmatched bases: 12. CDR1 is SGHDN, CDR2 FVKESK, per germline. The CDR3 DNA reads as TGTGCCAGCAGCCTAATGACGACAGGGGCCGGAGGCTACACCTTC. Translating it yields CASSLMTTGAGGYTF.